The 14 T cell receptor beta chains listed next were all sequenced from one sample in a study of regulatory and conventional T cells in RAG deficiency. TCRdb's table, derived via immunoSEQ multiplex PCR, lists solely in-frame clones and lacks some. The sample lists approximately 12,000 clones, 85% to 95% occurring once. Conventional CD4+ T cells were sorted from blood as CD25-low CD127-high cells. Another study also made use of these data, one on regulatory T cells. That paper adds: Amplification used 52 TRBV primers and 13 TRBJ primers.

The source material was CD4+ effector T cells sorted from blood. These TCRs come from a human donor in good health.

The chain recombines TRBV5-4 with TRBJ1-3; unclear D gene. The CDR3 is 13 residues long. Trimming took off 2 bases at V and 8 bases at J, with 11 bases between the two ends. Germline CDR1 reads SGHNT; CDR2 reads YYREEE (reference sequence). In DNA form, the CDR3 reads TGTGCCAGCAGCTTCCAAGGCGACGACACCATATATTTT. Amino acid sequence: CASSFQGDDTIYF.

The chain couples TRBV2 to TRBJ2-5; 8 nucleotides line up with TRBD2. CDR3 length: 15 amino acids. Germline V gene sequence: CDR1 SNHLY, CDR2 FYNNEI. Trimming cost V 6 bases and J 5 bases; bases outside gene matches: 11. The CDR3 nucleotides are TGTGCCAGCAGCCGGGGGGGCGGCCGAGGCGAGACCCAGTACTTC. It codes for CASSRGGGRGETQYF.

The CDR3 loop reads CASSSERHRNTGELFF. CDR3 nucleotide sequence: TGTGCCAGCAGCTCCGAGCGCCATAGAAACACCGGGGAGCTGTTTTTT. The chain links TRBV7-9 to TRBJ2-2; D is unclear. In germline, CDR1 is SEHNR, CDR2 FQNEAQ (reference sequence). The CDR3 contains 16 residues. V was cut by 4 bases and J by 2 bases, with 14 bases left in between.

V is TRBV7-8 and J is TRBJ2-7; no firm D call. V was trimmed by 6 bases and J by 5 bases, leaving 11 bases between them. Germline CDR1 is SGHVS and CDR2 is FQNEAQ. The CDR3 is made up of 12 amino acids. CDR3 region: CASSLGVHEQYF. The CDR3 DNA reads TGTGCCAGCAGTCTGGGCGTCCACGAGCAGTACTTC.

The chain is built from TRBV30 and TRBJ1-3; D is undetermined. The CDR3 sequence is 13 residues long. Germline-derived CDR1 and CDR2 are GTSNPN and SVGIG (reference sequence). With 7 bases removed from V and 0 bases from J, the gap between germline ends came to 10 bases. This CDR3 reads CASDGPSGNTIYF. In nucleotides, the CDR3 is TGTGCCTCCGACGGACCCTCTGGAAACACCATATATTTT.

The CDR3 DNA is TGTGCCAGCAGCGCCTCGACTAGGCTAGACAATGAGCAGTTCTTC. The encoded protein is CASSASTRLDNEQFF. This chain uses TRBV9 with TRBJ2-1; a possible D gene is TRBD2 (6 bases). Trimming stripped 3 bases from V and 5 bases from J, with 15 bases between. Looked up from germline, CDR1 is SGDLS and CDR2 is YYNGEE. The length of the CDR3 is 15 residues. The full variable domain, rest sourced from reference TRBV9 and TRBJ2-1, is DSGVTQTPKHLITATGQRVTLRCSPRSGDLSVYWYQQSLDQGLQFLIQYYNGEERAKGNILERFSAQQFPDLHSELNLSSLELGDSALYFCASSASTRLDNEQFFGPGTRLTVL.

The rearrangement links TRBV6-1 to TRBJ2-5; D may be TRBD2 (5 bases). Looked up from germline, CDR1 is MNHNS and CDR2 is SASEGT. Trimming took 6 bases from V and 11 from J, leaving 16 bases between them. The CDR3 contains 12 residues. CDR3 residues: CASRPPGMVQYF. The CDR3 DNA reads as TGTGCCAGCAGACCACCGGGAATGGTTCAGTACTTC.

The chain combines TRBV5-1 with TRBJ2-1, with 8 bases lining up with TRBD2. The V gene end was trimmed by 0 bases and the J gene end by 8 bases; junction bases not matched to a gene: 10. CDR1 and CDR2 from the germline V gene are SGHRS and YFSETQ. There are 16 residues in the CDR3. The CDR3 sequence: CASSLAGTRRGDEQFF. The CDR3 region has the DNA TGCGCCAGCAGCTTGGCCGGGACTAGGAGGGGGGATGAGCAGTTCTTC.

The V gene is TRBV28, the J gene TRBJ1-6, with D maybe TRBD1 (5 bases). Germline V gene data show CDR1 as MDHEN and CDR2 as SYDVKM. CDR3 length: 15 amino acids. The ends were cut back, 8 bases at V and 6 bases at J, with 17 bases in the middle. The CDR3 reads CASQQEPRVNSPLHF. CDR3 bases: TGTGCCAGCCAACAGGAGCCCAGGGTTAATTCACCCCTCCACTTT. Complete variable domain (other parts from reference TRBV28 and TRBJ1-6): DVKVTQSSRYLVKRTGEKVFLECVQDMDHENMFWYRQDPGLGLRLIYFSYDVKMKEKGDIPEGYSVSREKKERFSLILESASTNQTSMYLCASQQEPRVNSPLHFGNGTRLTVT.

The chain combines TRBV5-1 with TRBJ1-4, with 7 bases that match TRBD1. There are 14 residues in the CDR3. Losses at the gene ends were 4 bases for V and 3 bases for J; bases not matched to a gene: 3. CDR1 SGHRS and CDR2 YFSETQ come from the germline V gene. The DNA for the CDR3 is TGCGCCAGCAGCCCCGGGACAGCTAATGAAAAACTGTTTTTT. It yields the protein CASSPGTANEKLFF.

In nucleotides, the CDR3 is TGCGCCAGCAGCCAGGGACTAGCGGGACTCAATGAGCAGTTCTTC. Its translation: CASSQGLAGLNEQFF. The chain employs TRBV5-1 and TRBJ2-1, with 13 bases identical to TRBD2. The CDR3 is made up of 15 amino acids. V shed 4 bases, J shed 6 bases, and the junction held 4 bases outside the gene matches. Germline CDR1 and CDR2: SGHRS and YFSETQ.

The V and J genes are TRBV5-1 and TRBJ2-1, with a possible D match to TRBD1 (5 bases). Looked up from germline, CDR1 is SGHRS and CDR2 is YFSETQ. The V end lost 1 base, the J end lost 1 base, and 9 bases lay between the germline ends. The CDR3 runs 15 residues. The DNA for the CDR3 is TGCGCCAGCAGCTTGCAGGGTGAATCCTACAATGAGCAGTTCTTC. Encoded protein: CASSLQGESYNEQFF.

The chain recombines TRBV19 with TRBJ2-1; 7 bases match TRBD1. V was pared by 9 bases and J by 6 bases, with 17 bases of the junction left unmatched. CDR1 LNHDA and CDR2 SQIVND come from the germline V gene (reference sequence). The CDR3 extends over 16 amino acids. CDR3 in DNA: TGTGCCAGCGGAGAAAAGGGCGGACGGACAGGCAATGAGCAGTTCTTC. Residues: CASGEKGGRTGNEQFF.

This chain uses TRBV7-8 with TRBJ1-1; 7 bases align to TRBD1. Trimming took 3 bases from V and 4 from J; bases not matched to a gene: 5. Germline values: CDR1 SGHVS, CDR2 FQNEAQ. The CDR3 consists of 14 residues. CDR3 protein: CASSFAGGLTEAFF. For the CDR3, the DNA is TGTGCCAGCAGCTTCGCAGGGGGTCTCACTGAAGCTTTCTTT.